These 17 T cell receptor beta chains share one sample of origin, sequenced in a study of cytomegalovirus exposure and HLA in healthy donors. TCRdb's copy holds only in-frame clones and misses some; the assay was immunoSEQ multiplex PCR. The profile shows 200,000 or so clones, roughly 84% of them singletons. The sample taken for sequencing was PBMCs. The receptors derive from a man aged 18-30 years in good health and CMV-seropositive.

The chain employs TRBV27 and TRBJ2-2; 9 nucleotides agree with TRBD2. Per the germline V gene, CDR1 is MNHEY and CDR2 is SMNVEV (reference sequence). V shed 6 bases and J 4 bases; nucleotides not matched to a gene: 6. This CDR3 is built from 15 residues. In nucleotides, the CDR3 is TGTGCCAGCAGGGAGACTAGCGGTCCCACCGGGGAGCTGTTTTTT. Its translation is CASRETSGPTGELFF.

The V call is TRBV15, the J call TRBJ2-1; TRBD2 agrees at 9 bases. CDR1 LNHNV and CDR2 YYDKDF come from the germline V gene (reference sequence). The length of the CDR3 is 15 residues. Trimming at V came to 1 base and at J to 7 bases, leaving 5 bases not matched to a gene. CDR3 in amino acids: CATSRVAGGRNEQFF. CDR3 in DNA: TGTGCCACCAGCAGAGTGGCGGGAGGGAGGAATGAGCAGTTCTTC.

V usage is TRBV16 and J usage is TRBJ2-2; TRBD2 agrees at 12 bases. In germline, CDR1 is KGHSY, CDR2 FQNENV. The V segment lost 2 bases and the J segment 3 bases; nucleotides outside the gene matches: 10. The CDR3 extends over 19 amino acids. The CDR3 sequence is CASSQLLLAGGPDTGELFF. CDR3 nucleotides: TGTGCCAGCAGCCAACTCCTCCTAGCGGGAGGGCCCGACACCGGGGAGCTGTTTTTT.

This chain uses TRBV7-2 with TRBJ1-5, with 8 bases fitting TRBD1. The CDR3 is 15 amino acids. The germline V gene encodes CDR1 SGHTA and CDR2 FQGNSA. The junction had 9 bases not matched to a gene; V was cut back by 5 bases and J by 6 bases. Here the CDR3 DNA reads TGTGCCAGCAGCCTCGGACAGGGTCGGGTTCAGCCCCAGCATTTT. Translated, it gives CASSLGQGRVQPQHF.

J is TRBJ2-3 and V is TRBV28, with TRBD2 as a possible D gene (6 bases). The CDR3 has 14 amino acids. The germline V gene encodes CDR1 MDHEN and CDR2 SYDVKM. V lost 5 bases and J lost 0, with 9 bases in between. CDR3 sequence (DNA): TGTGCCAGCAGTGCGGGACTCAGCACAGATACGCAGTATTTT. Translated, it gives CASSAGLSTDTQYF. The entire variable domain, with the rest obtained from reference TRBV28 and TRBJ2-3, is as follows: DVKVTQSSRYLVKRTGEKVFLECVQDMDHENMFWYRQDPGLGLRLIYFSYDVKMKEKGDIPEGYSVSREKKERFSLILESASTNQTSMYLCASSAGLSTDTQYFGPGTRLTVL.

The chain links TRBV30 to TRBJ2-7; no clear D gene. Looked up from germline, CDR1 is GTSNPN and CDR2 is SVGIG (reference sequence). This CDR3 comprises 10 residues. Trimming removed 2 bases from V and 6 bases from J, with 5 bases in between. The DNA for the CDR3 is TGTGCCTGGAGTACCGGCGAGCAGTACTTC. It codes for CAWSTGEQYF.

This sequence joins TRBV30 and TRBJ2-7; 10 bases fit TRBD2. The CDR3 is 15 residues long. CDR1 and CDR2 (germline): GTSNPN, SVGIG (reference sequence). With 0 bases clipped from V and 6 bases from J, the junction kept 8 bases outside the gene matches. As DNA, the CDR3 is TGTGCCTGGAGTGTACTGGCTAGCGGGAGTTTCGAGCAGTACTTC. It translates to CAWSVLASGSFEQYF.

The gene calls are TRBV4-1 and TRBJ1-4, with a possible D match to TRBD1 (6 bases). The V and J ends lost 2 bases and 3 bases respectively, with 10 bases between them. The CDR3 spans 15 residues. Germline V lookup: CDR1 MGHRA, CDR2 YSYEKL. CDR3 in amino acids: CASSQLQGPNEKLFF. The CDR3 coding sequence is TGCGCCAGCAGCCAATTACAGGGCCCTAATGAAAAACTGTTTTTT.

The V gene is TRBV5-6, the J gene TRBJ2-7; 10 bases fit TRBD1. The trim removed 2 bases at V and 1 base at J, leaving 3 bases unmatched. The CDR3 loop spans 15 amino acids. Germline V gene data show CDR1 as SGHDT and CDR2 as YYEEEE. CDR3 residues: CASSLGGQGSYEQYF. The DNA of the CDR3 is TGTGCCAGCAGCTTAGGGGGACAGGGGTCCTACGAGCAGTACTTC. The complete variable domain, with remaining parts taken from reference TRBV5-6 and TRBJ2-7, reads DAGVTQSPTHLIKTRGQQVTLRCSPKSGHDTVSWYQQALGQGPQFIFQYYEEEERQRGNFPDRFSGHQFPNYSSELNVNALLLGDSALYLCASSLGGQGSYEQYFGPGTRLTVT.

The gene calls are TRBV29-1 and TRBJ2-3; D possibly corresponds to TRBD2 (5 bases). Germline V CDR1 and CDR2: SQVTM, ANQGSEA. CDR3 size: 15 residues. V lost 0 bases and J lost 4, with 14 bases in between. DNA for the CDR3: TGCAGCGTTGAAGATCCAGCTAGCTGGCCAGATACGCAGTATTTT. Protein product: CSVEDPASWPDTQYF.

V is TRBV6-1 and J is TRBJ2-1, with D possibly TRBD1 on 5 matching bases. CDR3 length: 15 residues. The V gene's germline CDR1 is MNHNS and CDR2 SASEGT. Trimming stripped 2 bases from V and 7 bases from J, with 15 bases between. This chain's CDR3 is CASSEFRQGRNEQFF. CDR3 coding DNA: TGTGCCAGCAGTGAATTTCGCCAGGGAAGAAATGAGCAGTTCTTC.

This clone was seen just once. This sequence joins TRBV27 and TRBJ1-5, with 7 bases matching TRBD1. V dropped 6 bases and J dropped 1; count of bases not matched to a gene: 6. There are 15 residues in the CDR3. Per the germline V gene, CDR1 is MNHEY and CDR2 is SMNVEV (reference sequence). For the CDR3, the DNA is TGTGCCAGCAGACCAGGGGGTATAAGCAATCAGCCCCAGCATTTT. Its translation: CASRPGGISNQPQHF.

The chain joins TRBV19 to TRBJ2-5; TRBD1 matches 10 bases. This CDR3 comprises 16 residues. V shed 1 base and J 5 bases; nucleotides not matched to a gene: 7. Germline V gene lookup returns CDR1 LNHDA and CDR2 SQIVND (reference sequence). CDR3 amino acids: CASSIGTGGSMETQYF. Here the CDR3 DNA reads TGTGCCAGTAGTATAGGGACAGGGGGGAGTATGGAGACCCAGTACTTC.

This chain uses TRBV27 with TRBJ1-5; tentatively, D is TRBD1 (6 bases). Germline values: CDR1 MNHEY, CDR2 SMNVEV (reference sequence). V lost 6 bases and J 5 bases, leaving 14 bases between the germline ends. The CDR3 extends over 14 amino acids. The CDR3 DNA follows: TGTGCCAGCAGGGCCAGGGGCTTGCATCAGCCCCAGCATTTT. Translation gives CASRARGLHQPQHF.

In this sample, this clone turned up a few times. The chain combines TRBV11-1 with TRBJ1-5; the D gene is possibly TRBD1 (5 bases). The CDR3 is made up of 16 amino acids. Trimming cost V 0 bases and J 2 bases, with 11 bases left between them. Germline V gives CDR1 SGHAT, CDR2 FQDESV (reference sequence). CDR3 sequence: CASSLAFQGGNQPQHF. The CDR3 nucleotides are TGTGCCAGCAGCTTAGCTTTTCAGGGCGGCAATCAGCCCCAGCATTTT.

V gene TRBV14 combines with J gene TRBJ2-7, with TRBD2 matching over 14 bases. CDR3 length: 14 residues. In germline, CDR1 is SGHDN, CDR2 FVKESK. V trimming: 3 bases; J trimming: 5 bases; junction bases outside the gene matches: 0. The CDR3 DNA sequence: TGTGCCAGCAGCCAGGGACTAGCGGGAGACGAGCAGTACTTC. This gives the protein CASSQGLAGDEQYF. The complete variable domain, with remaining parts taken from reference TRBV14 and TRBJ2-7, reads EAGVTQFPSHSVIEKGQTVTLRCDPISGHDNLYWYRRVMGKEIKFLLHFVKESKQDESGMPNNRFLAERTGGTYSTLKVQPAELEDSGVYFCASSQGLAGDEQYFGPGTRLTVT.

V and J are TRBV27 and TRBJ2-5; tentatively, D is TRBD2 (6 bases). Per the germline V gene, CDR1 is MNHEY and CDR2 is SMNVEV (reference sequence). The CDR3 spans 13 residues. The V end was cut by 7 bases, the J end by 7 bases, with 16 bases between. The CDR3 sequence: CASTLGGSGTQYF. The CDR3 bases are TGTGCCAGCACCCTCGGGGGTAGCGGGACCCAGTACTTC.